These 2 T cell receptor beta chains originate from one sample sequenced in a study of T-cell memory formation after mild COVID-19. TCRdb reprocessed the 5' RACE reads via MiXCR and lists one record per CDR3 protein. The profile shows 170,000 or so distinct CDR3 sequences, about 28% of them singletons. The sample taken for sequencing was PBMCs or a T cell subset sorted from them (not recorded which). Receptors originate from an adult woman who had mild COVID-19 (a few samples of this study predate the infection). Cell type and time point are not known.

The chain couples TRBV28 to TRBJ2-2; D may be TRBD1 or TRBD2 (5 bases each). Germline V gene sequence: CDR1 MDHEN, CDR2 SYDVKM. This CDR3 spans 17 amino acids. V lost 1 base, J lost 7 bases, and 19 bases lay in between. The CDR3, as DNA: TGTGCCAGCAGTTTATTAGAGGGACCAACAACGAACGGGGAGCTGTTTTTT. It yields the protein CASSLLEGPTTNGELFF.

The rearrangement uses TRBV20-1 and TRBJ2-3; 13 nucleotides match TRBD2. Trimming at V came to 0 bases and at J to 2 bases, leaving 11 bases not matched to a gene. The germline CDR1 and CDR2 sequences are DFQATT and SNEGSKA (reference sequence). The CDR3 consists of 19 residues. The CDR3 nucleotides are TGCAGTGCTAGAGATCCGATCAGACTAGCGGGAGGAACCACAGATACGCAGTATTTT. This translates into CSARDPIRLAGGTTDTQYF.